The 10 T cell receptor beta chains presented below share a single source sample, sequenced in a study of OX40 agonist ivuxolimab in advanced cancers. Profiled with immunoSEQ multiplex PCR; TCRdb holds only in-frame clones, not every one. Here the sample spans some 70,000 clones, 75% to 95% being singletons. The sample was CD4+ or CD8+ T cells sorted from blood, taken in a trial of the OX40 agonist ivuxolimab. The receptors were sampled from an adult with an advanced solid tumor such as melanoma, head and neck, liver or kidney cancer.

This sequence joins TRBV27 and TRBJ2-3; 9 bases line up with TRBD1. The CDR3 runs 13 residues. Germline V CDR1 and CDR2: MNHEY, SMNVEV (reference sequence). Germline trimming cut 2 bases from V and 6 bases from J; bases unmatched to any gene: 0. In DNA form, the CDR3 reads TGTGCCAGCAGTTTAGACAGGGGGGATACGCAGTATTTT. It encodes CASSLDRGDTQYF.

This chain links TRBV11-3 with TRBJ2-5, with 16 bases aligning to TRBD2. CDR1 and CDR2 (germline): SGHNT, YENEEA. Germline trimming cut 4 bases from V and 7 bases from J; bases unmatched to any gene: 6. The CDR3 contains 16 residues. The CDR3 reads CASSSLGLAGGATQYF. The CDR3 coding sequence is TGTGCCAGCAGCTCCCTGGGACTAGCGGGGGGGGCGACCCAGTACTTC.

The chain has TRBV19 and TRBJ2-7; D possibly matches TRBD1 or TRBD2 (5 bases each). The CDR3 consists of 15 residues. The germline V gene has CDR1 LNHDA and CDR2 SQIVND (reference sequence). V was trimmed by 7 bases and J by 2 bases, leaving 18 bases between them. CDR3 nucleotides: TGTGCCAGTACTGCGGCCGGGACGGGCGCCTACGAGCAGTACTTC. This codes for CASTAAGTGAYEQYF.

CDR3 in DNA: TGTGCCAGCAGCCAAGGTGGCTTTCGGGAGACCCAGTACTTC. This codes for CASSQGGFRETQYF. V is TRBV7-6 and J is TRBJ2-5, with D uncertain. CDR3 length: 14 residues. CDR1 and CDR2 (germline): SGHVS, FNYEAQ. Trimming stripped 5 bases from V and 5 bases from J, with 15 bases between.

The chain carries TRBV5-1 and TRBJ1-1; 7 nucleotides align to TRBD1. V was pared by 4 bases and J by 4 bases, with 4 bases of the junction left unmatched. The CDR3 length is 13 residues. Germline CDR1 SGHRS, CDR2 YFSETQ. The CDR3 spells CASSQGVSTEAFF. CDR3 in DNA: TGCGCCAGCAGCCAGGGGGTCAGCACTGAAGCTTTCTTT.

J is TRBJ2-1 and V is TRBV11-2; D unresolved. The germline gives CDR1 SGHAT, CDR2 FQNNGV. Trimming left V 0 bases short and J 6 bases short, with 6 bases between. This CDR3 has 13 amino acids. The chain's CDR3 is CASSLDLVNEQFF. CDR3 DNA: TGTGCCAGCAGCTTAGATCTTGTCAATGAGCAGTTCTTC.

The chain is built from TRBV2 and TRBJ2-1; D is possibly TRBD2 (5 bases). This CDR3 region has 14 residues. With 0 bases removed from V and 9 bases from J, the gap between germline ends came to 12 bases. Germline V CDR1 and CDR2: SNHLY, FYNNEI. In nucleotides, the CDR3 is TGTGCCAGCAGTGAAGCGCTTCGAGGGATTGAGCAGTTCTTC. It yields the protein CASSEALRGIEQFF.

The CDR3 spells CASSDSSSTDTQYF. DNA of the CDR3: TGTGCCAGCAGTGACAGCTCTAGCACAGATACGCAGTATTTT. This chain joins TRBV6-1 and TRBJ2-3; D gene unclear. Between the trimmed V and J ends, which lost 3 bases and 0 bases, there was a span of 7 bases. Germline V CDR1 and CDR2: MNHNS, SASEGT. The CDR3 loop spans 14 amino acids.

The CDR3 loop reads CASRGTSASPNTGELFF. The CDR3, as DNA: TGTGCCAGTAGGGGGACTAGCGCGAGCCCGAACACCGGGGAGCTGTTTTTT. This chain joins TRBV19 and TRBJ2-2, with 10 bases aligning to TRBD2. Losses at the gene ends were 6 bases for V and 0 bases for J; bases not matched to a gene: 7. The germline gives CDR1 LNHDA, CDR2 SQIVND (reference sequence). This CDR3 has 17 amino acids.

V usage is TRBV14 and J usage is TRBJ2-7; 15 bases are shared with TRBD2. V shed 0 bases and J 7 bases; nucleotides not matched to a gene: 16. Germline V gene sequence: CDR1 SGHDN, CDR2 FVKESK. The CDR3 covers 20 residues. DNA for the CDR3: TGTGCCAGCAGCCAAGACCTAGCCGGGACTAGCGGGAGGATCCTCGGGGAGCAGTACTTC. Its translation: CASSQDLAGTSGRILGEQYF.